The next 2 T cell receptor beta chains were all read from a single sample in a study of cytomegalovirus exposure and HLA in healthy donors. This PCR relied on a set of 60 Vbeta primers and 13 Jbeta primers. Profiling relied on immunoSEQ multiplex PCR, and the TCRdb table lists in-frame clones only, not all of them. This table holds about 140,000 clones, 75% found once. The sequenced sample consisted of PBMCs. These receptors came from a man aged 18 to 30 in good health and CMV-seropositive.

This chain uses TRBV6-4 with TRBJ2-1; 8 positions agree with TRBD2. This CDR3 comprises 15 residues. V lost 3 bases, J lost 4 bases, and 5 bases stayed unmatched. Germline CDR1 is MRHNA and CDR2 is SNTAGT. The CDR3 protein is CASSELAGLYNEQFF. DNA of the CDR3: TGTGCCAGCAGTGAATTAGCGGGGCTGTACAATGAGCAGTTCTTC.

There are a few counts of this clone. The CDR3 nucleotides are TGTGCCAGCAGCCAAGGTCTGAATCAGCCCCAGCATTTT. Protein product: CASSQGLNQPQHF. The chain uses TRBV4-2 and TRBJ1-5; D not certain. Germline V gene sequence: CDR1 LGHNA, CDR2 YNFKEQ. CDR3 length: 13 residues. Deletions cut 1 base from V and 4 bases from J, with 5 bases between.